The 7 T cell receptor beta chains below were found in one sample sequenced in a study of chemoradiotherapy in HPV16-positive cancers. Generated by immunoSEQ multiplex PCR, the TCRdb table keeps only in-frame clones and is missing some. The top ten hold under 5.5% of the sample, which has 20,000 to 25,000 clones, about 90% seen once. This specimen was blood, taken from a patient who underwent chemoradiotherapy. The receptors originated from a human donor with HPV-associated anogenital cancer.

The chain employs TRBV10-2 and TRBJ2-1, with D perhaps being TRBD1 or TRBD2 (6 bases each). There are 15 residues in the CDR3. Germline V lookup: CDR1 WSHSY, CDR2 SAAADI. V shed 3 bases and J shed 4 bases, with 13 bases lying between them. Here the CDR3 DNA reads TGCGCCAGCAGTGATCCGGGGGCCCTATACAATGAGCAGTTCTTC. Its translation: CASSDPGALYNEQFF.

The V and J genes are TRBV9 and TRBJ2-3; TRBD2 agrees at 13 bases. The CDR3 sequence is 16 residues long. Looked up from germline, CDR1 is SGDLS and CDR2 is YYNGEE. The V gene end was trimmed by 4 bases and the J gene end by 4 bases; junction bases not matched to a gene: 6. CDR3 sequence (DNA): TGTGCCAGCAGCTACATGGGGACTAGCGGGGCAGATACGCAGTATTTT. Translated, it gives CASSYMGTSGADTQYF.

This clone has a handful of counts. The chain recombines TRBV30 with TRBJ1-1; D not certain. The CDR3 is 12 residues long. V gave up 5 bases and J gave up 8 bases, with 15 bases separating them. Germline V gives CDR1 GTSNPN, CDR2 SVGIG (reference sequence). The chain's CDR3 is CAWDTAKAEAFF. CDR3 nucleotide sequence: TGTGCCTGGGACACGGCAAAGGCGGAAGCTTTCTTT.

In this sample, this clone turned up a few times. The rearrangement joins TRBV19 to TRBJ1-5; D is ambiguous. The CDR3 is made up of 15 amino acids. Germline V gene sequence: CDR1 LNHDA, CDR2 SQIVND (reference sequence). V shed 6 bases and J shed 0 bases, with 12 bases lying between them. This CDR3 is CASSEQTNSNQPQHF. The CDR3 coding sequence is TGTGCCAGTAGCGAACAGACTAATAGCAATCAGCCCCAGCATTTT.

This rearrangement joins TRBV5-6 to TRBJ2-3; D may be TRBD2 (6 bases). The CDR3 consists of 16 residues. Germline CDR1 SGHDT, CDR2 YYEEEE. Trimming cost V 0 bases and J 3 bases, with 14 bases left between them. The DNA for the CDR3 is TGTGCCAGCAGCTTGGCCGCGGGGCGCAGGACAGATACGCAGTATTTT. It translates to CASSLAAGRRTDTQYF.

In the case of this clone: The sample carries other DNA sequences with the same CDR3. The chain combines TRBV2 with TRBJ2-7; 9 bases map to TRBD2. The CDR3 consists of 14 residues. With 3 bases clipped from V and 3 bases from J, the junction kept 3 bases outside the gene matches. The germline CDR1 and CDR2 sequences are SNHLY and FYNNEI. The CDR3 coding sequence is TGTGCCAGCAGTGAGCGCGGGAGGGTCTACGAGCAGTACTTC. Protein product: CASSERGRVYEQYF. The whole variable domain, remainder taken from reference TRBV2 and TRBJ2-7, is EPEVTQTPSHQVTQMGQEVILRCVPISNHLYFYWYRQILGQKVEFLVSFYNNEISEKSEIFDDQFSVERPDGSNFTLKIRSTKLEDSAMYFCASSERGRVYEQYFGPGTRLTVT.

V is TRBV6-6 and J is TRBJ1-1; D is undetermined. The CDR3 runs 14 residues. Germline assignment: CDR1 MNHNY and CDR2 SVGAGI (reference sequence). Trimming took off 0 bases at V and 5 bases at J, with 10 bases between the two ends. CDR3 sequence reads: CASSYSIGDTEAFF. CDR3 nucleotides: TGTGCCAGCAGTTACTCGATCGGGGATACTGAAGCTTTCTTT.